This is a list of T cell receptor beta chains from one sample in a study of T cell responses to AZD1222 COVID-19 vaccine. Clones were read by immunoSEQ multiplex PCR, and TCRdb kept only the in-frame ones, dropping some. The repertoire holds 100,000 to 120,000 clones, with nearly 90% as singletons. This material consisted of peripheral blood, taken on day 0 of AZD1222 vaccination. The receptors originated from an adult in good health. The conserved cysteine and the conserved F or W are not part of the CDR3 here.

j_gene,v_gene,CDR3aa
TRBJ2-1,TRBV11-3,ASSSVSGRAVDEQF
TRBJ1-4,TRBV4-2,ASSPRGSGSTNEKLF
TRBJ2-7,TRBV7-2,ASSLTNRGGYEQY
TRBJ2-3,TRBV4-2,ASSQVPGQGADTQY
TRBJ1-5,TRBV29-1,SVVLGGNQPQH
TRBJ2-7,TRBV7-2,ASSSPSGGREQY
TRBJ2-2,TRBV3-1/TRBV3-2,ASSLNRIGISGELF
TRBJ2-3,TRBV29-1,SVGSGGGHD
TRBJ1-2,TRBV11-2,ASSLLDRDYGYT
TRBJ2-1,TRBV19,ASRSLPGTGTYNEQF
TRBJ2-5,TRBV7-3,ASSFSSGGETQY
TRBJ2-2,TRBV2,ASSKTSGNTGELF
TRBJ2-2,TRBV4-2,ASSLKANTGELF
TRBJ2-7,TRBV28,ASRVTSGRSYEQY
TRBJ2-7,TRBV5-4,ASSSSRGQGYEQY
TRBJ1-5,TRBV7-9,ASSLGRNQPQH
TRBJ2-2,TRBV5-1,ASSPTGDRKGELF
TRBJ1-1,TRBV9,ASSVSEGTEAF
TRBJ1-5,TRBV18,ASSPGQRDQPQH
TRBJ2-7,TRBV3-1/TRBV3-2,ASSHRDRREQY
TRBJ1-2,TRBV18,ASSPTEQGTFHGYT
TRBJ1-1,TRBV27,ASSSTAQTEAF
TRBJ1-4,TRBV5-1,ASSSDGGVGKLF
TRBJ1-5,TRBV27,ASRPTGIGQPQH
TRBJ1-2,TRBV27,ASRNYGYT
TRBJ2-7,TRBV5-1,ASSGPLELGTSGRRYEQY
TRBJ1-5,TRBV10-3,AISDAGGNQPQH
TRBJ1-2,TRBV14,ASSQERRTY
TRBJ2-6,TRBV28,ASTTYRESRGANVLT
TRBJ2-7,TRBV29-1,SVTGTGFNEQY
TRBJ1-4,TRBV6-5,ASSGRDLTEKLF
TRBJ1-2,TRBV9,ASSVGEGMFGYT
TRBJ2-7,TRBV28,ASSNLRGPYEQY
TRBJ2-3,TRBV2,ASRSGSVDTQY
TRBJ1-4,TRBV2,ASTLTGATNEKLF
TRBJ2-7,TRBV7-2,ASSPVGTGSDEQY
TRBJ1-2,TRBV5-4,ASSFPESHYGYT
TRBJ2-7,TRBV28,ASEPSGDTYEQY
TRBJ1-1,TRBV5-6,ASSPRMGTGNTEAF
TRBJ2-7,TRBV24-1,ATGGQGFYEQY
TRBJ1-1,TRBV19,ASSPPGQGGGTEAF
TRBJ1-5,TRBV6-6,ASKRGGSDQPQH
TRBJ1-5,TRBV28,ASSRQGMSNQPQH
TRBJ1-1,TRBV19,ASTGLLGMNTEAF
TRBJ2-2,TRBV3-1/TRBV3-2,ASSLQLANTGELF
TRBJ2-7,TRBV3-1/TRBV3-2,ASSQEGRASYEQY
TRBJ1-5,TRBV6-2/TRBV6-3,ASSYRGGSNQPQH
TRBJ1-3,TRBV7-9,ASSTGTSRRSSGNTIY
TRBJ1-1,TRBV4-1,ASSQVRGAMNTEAF
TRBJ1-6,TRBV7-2,ASSLTRGADSPLH
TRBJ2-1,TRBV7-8,ASSPGHSYNEQF
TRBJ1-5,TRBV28,ASSPWTGVSNQPQH
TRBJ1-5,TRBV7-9,ASSLWAYGGNQPQH
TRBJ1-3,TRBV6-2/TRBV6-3,ASSYLKGGSSGNTIY
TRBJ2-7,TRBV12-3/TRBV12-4,ASSGGGEQY
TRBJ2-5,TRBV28,ASSRQGARETQY
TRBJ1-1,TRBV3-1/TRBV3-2,ASSQGLAGAF
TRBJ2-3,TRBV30,AWTLPGQQTDTQY
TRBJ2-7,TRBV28,ASRTSGRVDEQY